These 26 T cell receptor beta chains were all obtained from the same sample, sequenced in a study of identical twins. TCRdb recomputed calls from the 5' RACE reads with MiXCR, one row per CDR3 protein. This sample carries hundreds of thousands of distinct CDR3 sequences, approximately 13% of them seen once, and the ten largest clones take approximately 7.6%. This sample was shared with a second study, whose subject was yellow fever vaccine responses in identical twins.

Input material: CD8+ T cells sorted from blood. These receptors came from a woman between 18 and 30 years old in good health.

The V call is TRBV12-3 or TRBV12-4, the J call TRBJ1-2, with a tentative D call TRBD1 (6 bases). Trimming took off 8 bases at V and 6 bases at J, with 19 bases between the two ends. The CDR3 has 14 amino acids. In DNA form, the CDR3 reads TGTGCCAGCTGTATACAGGGTAGAATTGATGGCTACACCTTC. It codes for CASCIQGRIDGYTF.

The rearrangement links TRBV6-4 to TRBJ2-3; D may correspond to TRBD1 or TRBD2 (5 bases each). This CDR3 spans 16 amino acids. Germline assignment: CDR1 MRHNA and CDR2 SNTAGT. Trimming stripped 10 bases from V and 1 base from J, with 21 bases between. CDR3 bases: TGTGCCACCTACTCCCGACGGGGCGAATGCACAGATACGCAGTATTTT. This codes for CATYSRRGECTDTQYF.

This clonotype came up a few times. This chain links TRBV12-3 or TRBV12-4 with TRBJ2-3; 13 bases match TRBD2. V lost 5 bases and J lost 1; bases outside the gene matches: 15. The CDR3 is made up of 20 amino acids. CDR3 amino acids: CASSPPGTSGNPVRTDTQYF. DNA for the CDR3: TGTGCCAGCAGTCCACCAGGGACTAGCGGGAATCCTGTTCGCACAGATACGCAGTATTTT.

There are many counts of this clonotype. V usage is TRBV10-3 and J usage is TRBJ2-5, with D possibly being TRBD1 (6 bases). Trimming shortened V by 9 bases and J by 2 bases, and 13 bases separated the two germline ends. The germline V gene has CDR1 ENHRY and CDR2 SYGVKD. There are 13 residues in the CDR3. The CDR3 here is CAIGTLPQETQYF. The CDR3 bases are TGTGCCATAGGGACACTGCCTCAAGAGACCCAGTACTTC.

The chain links TRBV5-5 to TRBJ1-1; no firm D call. Trimming left V 2 bases short and J 1 base short, with 6 bases between. The CDR3 runs to 13 residues. Germline V gene data show CDR1 as SGHKS and CDR2 as YYEKEE (reference sequence). CDR3 residues: CASSFLQNTEAFF. CDR3 sequence (DNA): TGTGCCAGCAGCTTCTTACAGAACACTGAAGCTTTCTTT. Combining the CDR3 with reference TRBV5-5 and TRBJ1-1 gives the whole variable domain DAGVTQSPTHLIKTRGQQVTLRCSPISGHKSVSWYQQVLGQGPQFIFQYYEKEERGRGNFPDRFSARQFPNYSSELNVNALLLGDSALYLCASSFLQNTEAFFGQGTRLTVV.

In this sample, this clonotype turned up a few times. This rearrangement joins TRBV10-2 to TRBJ2-7; 7 nucleotides agree with TRBD2. After removal of 7 bases from V and 1 base from J, the junction contained 7 bases not matched to a gene. CDR3 length: 14 amino acids. CDR1 and CDR2 from the germline V gene are WSHSY and SAAADI. CDR3 region: CASTRLAESYEQYF. CDR3 in DNA: TGCGCCAGCACCCGACTAGCAGAATCCTACGAGCAGTACTTC.

This chain links TRBV20-1 with TRBJ2-1; D is unresolved. Germline loops: CDR1 DFQATT, CDR2 SNEGSKA (reference sequence). Trimming shortened V by 0 bases and J by 1 base, and 10 bases separated the two germline ends. The CDR3 covers 15 residues. The DNA for the CDR3 is TGCAGTGCTAGAGATAGAGAAGAATCCTACAATGAGCAGTTCTTC. Translation: CSARDREESYNEQFF.

This clonotype was seen a few times. The chain recombines TRBV10-3 with TRBJ1-1, with D maybe TRBD1 (5 bases). Trimming stripped 5 bases from V and 1 base from J, with 11 bases between. This CDR3 spans 14 amino acids. Germline assignment: CDR1 ENHRY and CDR2 SYGVKD. The CDR3: CAISTKGPNTEAFF. The CDR3 DNA reads as TGTGCCATCAGTACCAAGGGGCCGAACACTGAAGCTTTCTTT.

The chain uses TRBV4-1 and TRBJ2-1; either TRBD1 or TRBD2 may supply D (6 bases each). With 7 bases removed from V and 4 bases from J, the gap between germline ends came to 11 bases. Germline V gives CDR1 MGHRA, CDR2 YSYEKL. This CDR3 spans 13 amino acids. In nucleotides, the CDR3 is TGCGCCAGCACACGGGGGCGGTACAATGAGCAGTTCTTC. Its protein product is CASTRGRYNEQFF.

This clonotype was seen more than once but under ten times. A junction end diverges from the germline sequence, so it may reflect a read error. This CDR3 is CASSLRTGDHF. DNA of the CDR3: TGTGCCAGCAGCTTACGGACAGGCGATCACTTC. This chain joins TRBV5-5 and TRBJ1-2, with TRBD1 identical over 7 bases. Germline-derived CDR1 and CDR2 are SGHKS and YYEKEE (reference sequence). The CDR3 extends over 11 amino acids.

This chain uses TRBV3-1 with TRBJ2-1; D might be TRBD1 or TRBD2, each matching 5 bases. This CDR3 spans 12 amino acids. V shed 6 bases and J shed 8 bases, with 11 bases lying between them. CDR1 LGHDT and CDR2 YNNKEL come from the germline V gene (reference sequence). This chain's CDR3 is CASRGEKDEQFF. DNA for the CDR3: TGTGCCAGCAGGGGGGAGAAAGATGAGCAGTTCTTC.

This clonotype was detected a few times. The rearrangement joins TRBV4-1 to TRBJ2-7; D possibly corresponds to TRBD2 (7 bases). CDR3 size: 15 residues. Trimming cost V 3 bases and J 2 bases, with 14 bases left between them. Germline lookup yields CDR1 MGHRA and CDR2 YSYEKL. In DNA, the CDR3 is TGCGCCAGCAGCCAGAGGGGGGGGGGCACCTACGAGCAGTACTTC. Its translation: CASSQRGGGTYEQYF.

This clonotype turned up a few times. This chain joins TRBV20-1 and TRBJ2-7; D unresolved. This CDR3 is 11 amino acids long. Germline V CDR1 and CDR2: DFQATT, SNEGSKA (reference sequence). V gave up 5 bases and J gave up 1 base, with 6 bases separating them. CDR3 amino acids: CSAGQSYEQYF. The CDR3 DNA reads as TGCAGTGCTGGCCAGTCCTACGAGCAGTACTTC.

The chain is built from TRBV2 and TRBJ2-1; D might be TRBD1 (6 bases). Looked up from germline, CDR1 is SNHLY and CDR2 is FYNNEI. V was trimmed by 1 base and J by 3 bases, leaving 10 bases between them. The CDR3 is made up of 15 amino acids. CDR3 protein: CASSEEGVGYNEQFF. DNA of the CDR3: TGTGCCAGCAGTGAAGAGGGGGTAGGCTACAATGAGCAGTTCTTC. The whole variable domain, filled in from reference TRBV2 and TRBJ2-1, reads EPEVTQTPSHQVTQMGQEVILRCVPISNHLYFYWYRQILGQKVEFLVSFYNNEISEKSEIFDDQFSVERPDGSNFTLKIRSTKLEDSAMYFCASSEEGVGYNEQFFGPGTRLTVL.

The gene calls are TRBV5-6 and TRBJ1-1; TRBD1 agrees at 7 bases. The trim removed 0 bases at V and 3 bases at J, leaving 5 bases unmatched. CDR3 length: 15 amino acids. Looked up from germline, CDR1 is SGHDT and CDR2 is YYEEEE. In nucleotides, the CDR3 is TGTGCCAGCAGCTTGGCTAGGGGGCGGGACACTGAAGCTTTCTTT. It yields the protein CASSLARGRDTEAFF.

In this sample, this clonotype turned up a few times. This rearrangement joins TRBV2 to TRBJ1-2; D remains unclear. The V gene lost 7 bases and the J gene lost 0 bases, with 9 bases spanning the gap. Germline V gene data show CDR1 as SNHLY and CDR2 as FYNNEI. The CDR3 runs 13 residues. CDR3 nucleotide sequence: TGTGCCAGCAAGGGCCTAGCTAACTATGGCTACACCTTC. Its translation is CASKGLANYGYTF.

This clonotype was seen a handful of times. V is TRBV15 and J is TRBJ2-1, with TRBD2 matching over 7 bases. V lost 7 bases, J lost 6 bases, and 6 bases stayed unmatched. Per germline, CDR1 LNHNV and CDR2 YYDKDF (reference sequence). The CDR3 sequence is 13 residues long. The CDR3 spells CATKRASGNEQFF. In DNA, the CDR3 is TGTGCCACCAAAAGGGCTAGCGGCAATGAGCAGTTCTTC.

This clonotype was recorded many times. The chain uses TRBV6-2 or TRBV6-3 and TRBJ2-5; the D call may be TRBD1 or TRBD2 (5 bases each). V dropped 0 bases and J dropped 6 bases, with 11 bases sitting between them. There are 14 residues in the CDR3. The germline V gene has CDR1 MNHEY and CDR2 SVGEGT. This CDR3 is CASSYSGVVQTQYF. DNA of the CDR3: TGTGCCAGCAGTTACTCGGGGGTTGTGCAGACCCAGTACTTC.

The chain employs TRBV19 and TRBJ2-2, with TRBD1 matching over 9 bases. Germline lookup yields CDR1 LNHDA and CDR2 SQIVND (reference sequence). The junction had 7 bases not matched to a gene; V was cut back by 7 bases and J by 4 bases. CDR3 length equals 15 residues. The CDR3 DNA is TGTGCCAGTAACCCGGACAGGGGAATCACCGGGGAGCTGTTTTTT. Its protein is CASNPDRGITGELFF.

V gene TRBV14 combines with J gene TRBJ1-6; 9 bases line up with TRBD1. The ends lost 1 base at V and 10 bases at J; junction bases unmatched: 5. The CDR3 is 15 amino acids. Germline CDR1 and CDR2: SGHDN and FVKESK. The CDR3 DNA reads as TGTGCCAGCAGCCAAGCTACAGGGGGCGGGTCACCCCTCCACTTT. Its translation is CASSQATGGGSPLHF.

In its sample, this clonotype was seen once. A far larger clone is only one base removed, so a read error is likely. The chain carries TRBV12-3 or TRBV12-4 and TRBJ2-2; a weak D match, TRBD1 (6 bases). The length of the CDR3 is 13 residues. CDR3 sequence: CASSFGGTGEQFF. The CDR3 DNA is TGTGCCAGCAGTTTTGGGGGCACCGGGGAGCAGTTTTTT.

The chain recombines TRBV5-1 with TRBJ2-1; D might be TRBD1 (5 bases). Trimming removed 1 base at V and 5 bases at J, with 13 bases between. Germline V gene sequence: CDR1 SGHRS, CDR2 YFSETQ. This CDR3 region has 15 residues. The CDR3 nucleotides read TGCGCCAGCAGCTTGTATTCTGGGGCTAACAATGAGCAGTTCTTC. Its protein product is CASSLYSGANNEQFF.

This clonotype was seen a few times. The chain uses TRBV28 and TRBJ2-7; 10 positions agree with TRBD1. From germline, CDR1 is MDHEN and CDR2 SYDVKM. Unmatched junction bases numbered 8, after V lost 2 bases and J lost 4 bases. The CDR3 loop spans 16 amino acids. This CDR3 reads CASSLVLGQGSYEQYF. The CDR3 DNA reads as TGTGCCAGCAGTTTAGTCCTGGGACAGGGGAGTTACGAGCAGTACTTC.

In its sample, this clonotype was seen a few times. The chain is built from TRBV2 and TRBJ1-1, with 7 nucleotides matching TRBD1. Germline V gives CDR1 SNHLY, CDR2 FYNNEI. V dropped 10 bases and J dropped 3; count of bases not matched to a gene: 8. The CDR3 contains 13 residues. CDR3 region: CATDRDVHTEAFF. The CDR3 DNA reads as TGTGCCACCGACAGGGACGTTCACACTGAAGCTTTCTTT. The whole variable domain, filled in from reference TRBV2 and TRBJ1-1, reads EPEVTQTPSHQVTQMGQEVILRCVPISNHLYFYWYRQILGQKVEFLVSFYNNEISEKSEIFDDQFSVERPDGSNFTLKIRSTKLEDSAMYFCATDRDVHTEAFFGQGTRLTVV.

This clonotype has a handful of counts. The chain is built from TRBV20-1 and TRBJ2-7, with TRBD2 as a possible D gene (5 bases). V was clipped by 1 base and J by 0 bases, with 22 bases between them. This CDR3 spans 18 amino acids. CDR1 is DFQATT and CDR2 is SNEGSKA in the germline V gene (reference sequence). For the CDR3, the DNA is TGCAGTGCTAGAGGTTGGGTGGGTAATCTAGCAAGCTCCTACGAGCAGTACGTC. It yields the protein CSARGWVGNLASSYEQYV.

This clonotype was found a few times. This rearrangement joins TRBV11-2 to TRBJ1-1; the D gene is possibly TRBD1 (5 bases). Germline assignment: CDR1 SGHAT and CDR2 FQNNGV. CDR3 size: 17 residues. Trimming took off 2 bases at V and 1 base at J, with 17 bases between the two ends. The CDR3 reads CASSLSGAGPSNTEAFF. DNA of the CDR3: TGTGCCAGCAGCTTATCGGGCGCAGGGCCCTCGAACACTGAAGCTTTCTTT.